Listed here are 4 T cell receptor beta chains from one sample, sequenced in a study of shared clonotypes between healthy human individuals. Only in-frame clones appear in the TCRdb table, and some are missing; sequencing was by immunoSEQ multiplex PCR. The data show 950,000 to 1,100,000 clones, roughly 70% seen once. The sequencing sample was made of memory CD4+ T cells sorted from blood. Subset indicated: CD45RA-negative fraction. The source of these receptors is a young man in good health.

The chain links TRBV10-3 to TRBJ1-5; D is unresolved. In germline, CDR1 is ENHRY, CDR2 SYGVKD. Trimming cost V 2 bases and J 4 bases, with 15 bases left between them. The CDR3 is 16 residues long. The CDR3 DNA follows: TGTGCCATCAGTGAGGGAATGGCAGGCCTTAATCAGCCCCAGCATTTT. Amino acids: CAISEGMAGLNQPQHF.

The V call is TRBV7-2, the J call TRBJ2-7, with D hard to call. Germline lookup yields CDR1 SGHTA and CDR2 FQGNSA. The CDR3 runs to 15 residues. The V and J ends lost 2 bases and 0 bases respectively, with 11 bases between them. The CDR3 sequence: CASSLMAISSYEQYF. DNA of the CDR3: TGTGCCAGCAGCTTAATGGCGATTAGCTCCTACGAGCAGTACTTC.

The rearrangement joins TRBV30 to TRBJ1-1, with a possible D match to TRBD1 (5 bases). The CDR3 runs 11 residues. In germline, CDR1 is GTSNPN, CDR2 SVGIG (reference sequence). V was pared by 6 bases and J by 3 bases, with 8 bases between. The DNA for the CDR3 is TGTGCCTGCGGCAGGGACACTGAAGCTTTCTTT. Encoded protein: CACGRDTEAFF.

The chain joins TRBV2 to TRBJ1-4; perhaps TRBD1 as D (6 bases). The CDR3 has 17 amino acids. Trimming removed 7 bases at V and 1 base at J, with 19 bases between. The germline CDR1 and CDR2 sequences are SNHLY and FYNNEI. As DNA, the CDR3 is TGTGCCAGCATCTACGGTGGCAGGGGCGTAACTAATGAAAAACTGTTTTTT. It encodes CASIYGGRGVTNEKLFF.